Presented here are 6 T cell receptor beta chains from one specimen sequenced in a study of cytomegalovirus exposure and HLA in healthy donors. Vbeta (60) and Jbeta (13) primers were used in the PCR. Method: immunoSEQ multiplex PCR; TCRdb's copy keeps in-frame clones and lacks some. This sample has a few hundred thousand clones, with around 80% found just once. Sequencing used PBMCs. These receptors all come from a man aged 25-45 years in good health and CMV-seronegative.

The CDR3 sequence: CASSQGAGDSTDTQYF. In DNA form, the CDR3 reads TGTGCCAGCAGCCAAGGGGCGGGGGACAGCACAGATACGCAGTATTTT. The J gene is TRBJ2-3, the V gene TRBV4-2; 7 bases map to TRBD2. Looked up from germline, CDR1 is LGHNA and CDR2 is YNFKEQ. The CDR3 runs 16 residues. The V segment lost 1 base and the J segment 0 bases; nucleotides outside the gene matches: 4.

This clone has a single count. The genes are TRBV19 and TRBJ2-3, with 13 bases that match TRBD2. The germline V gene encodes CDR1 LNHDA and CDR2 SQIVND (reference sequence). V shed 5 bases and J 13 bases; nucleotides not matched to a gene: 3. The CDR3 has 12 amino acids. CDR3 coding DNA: TGTGCCAGTAGTTCGGGACTAGCGGGGAAGTATTTT. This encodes CASSSGLAGKYF.

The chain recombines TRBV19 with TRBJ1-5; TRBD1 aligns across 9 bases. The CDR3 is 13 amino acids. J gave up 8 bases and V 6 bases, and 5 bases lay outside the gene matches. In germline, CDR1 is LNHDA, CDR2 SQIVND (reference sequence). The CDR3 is CASRKDRGEPQHF. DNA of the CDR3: TGTGCCAGTAGGAAAGACAGGGGGGAGCCCCAGCATTTT. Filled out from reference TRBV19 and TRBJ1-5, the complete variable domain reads DGGITQSPKYLFRKEGQNVTLSCEQNLNHDAMYWYRQDPGQGLRLIYYSQIVNDFQKGDIAEGYSVSREKKESFPLTVTSAQKNPTAFYLCASRKDRGEPQHFGDGTRLSIL.

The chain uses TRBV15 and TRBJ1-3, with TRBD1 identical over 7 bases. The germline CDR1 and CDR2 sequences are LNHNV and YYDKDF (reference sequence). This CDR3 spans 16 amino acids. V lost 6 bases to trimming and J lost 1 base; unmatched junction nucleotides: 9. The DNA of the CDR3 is TGTGCCACCAGTCTAGGGGGCTCGGGGTCTGGAAACACCATATATTTT. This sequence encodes CATSLGGSGSGNTIYF.

The CDR3 sequence: CASSTNAGIGLYF. The CDR3 bases are TGTGCCAGTAGTACTAACGCCGGGATTGGGCTGTACTTC. The chain employs TRBV19 and TRBJ2-7, with TRBD2 as a possible D gene (5 bases). V was trimmed by 4 bases and J by 12 bases, leaving 19 bases between them. This CDR3 comprises 13 residues. Germline V lookup: CDR1 LNHDA, CDR2 SQIVND (reference sequence).

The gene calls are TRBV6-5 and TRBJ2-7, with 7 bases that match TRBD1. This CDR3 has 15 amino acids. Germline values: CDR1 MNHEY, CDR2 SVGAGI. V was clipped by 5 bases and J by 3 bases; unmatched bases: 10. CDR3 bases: TGTGCCAGCAGTCCTTCACCGGGACAGATCTACGAGCAGTACTTC. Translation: CASSPSPGQIYEQYF.